These 12 T cell receptor beta chains originate from one sample sequenced in a study of shared T cell receptors in the human thymus. The protocol was immunoSEQ multiplex PCR, while the TCRdb copy is restricted to in-frame clones and leaves out a portion. The repertoire holds some 720,000 clones, with around 87% as singletons. These records were also assigned to another study, of human thymus T cells.

The specimen was thymocytes. Receptor source: a boy less than two years old with a congenital heart defect.

The chain links TRBV9 to TRBJ1-4; 10 bases are shared with TRBD1. The CDR3 loop spans 14 amino acids. J was trimmed by 7 bases and V by 3 bases; bases with no gene match: 3. Germline lookup yields CDR1 SGDLS and CDR2 YYNGEE. The DNA of the CDR3 is TGTGCCAGCAGCGGGACAGGGGGACCTGAAAAACTGTTTTTT. Translated, it gives CASSGTGGPEKLFF.

On this clone: The DNA is omitted, as the CDR3 cannot be located on it reliably, and the CDR3 follows TCRdb's listing. V gene TRBV21-1 combines with J gene TRBJ2-7; TRBD1, the table's D call, lacks a check against the DNA. TRBV21-1 is a documented pseudogene. A total of 16 residues make up the CDR3, ends included. CDR3 residues: CASSKVGQGATWEQYF.

Regarding this clone: Different DNA sequences within this sample yield the same CDR3. The chain employs TRBV18 and TRBJ2-7; 7 bases match TRBD2. This CDR3 is 15 amino acids long. From germline, CDR1 is KGHSH and CDR2 LQKENI. J gave up 0 bases and V 3 bases, and 5 bases lay outside the gene matches. CDR3 amino acids: CASSPSGASSYEQYF. CDR3 sequence (DNA): TGTGCCAGCTCACCGAGCGGGGCTAGCTCCTACGAGCAGTACTTC.

This chain joins TRBV4-1 and TRBJ2-4, with 8 bases aligning to TRBD1. The CDR3 runs to 16 residues. V dropped 6 bases and J dropped 2; count of bases not matched to a gene: 9. Germline V lookup: CDR1 MGHRA, CDR2 YSYEKL. CDR3: CASSAGTGEPKNIQYF. The CDR3 coding sequence is TGCGCCAGCAGTGCCGGGACAGGAGAACCCAAAAACATTCAGTACTTC.

The chain links TRBV6-5 to TRBJ1-1; D may be TRBD1 (5 bases). This CDR3 is built from 13 residues. Germline CDR1 is MNHEY and CDR2 is SVGAGI. V was shortened by 2 bases and J by 6 bases, with 10 bases between the two germline ends. The CDR3 is CASSYRGRAEAFF. CDR3 DNA: TGTGCCAGCAGTTACAGGGGCAGGGCTGAAGCTTTCTTT.

This chain links TRBV30 with TRBJ1-2, with TRBD1 identical over 9 bases. This CDR3 is 16 amino acids long. CDR1 is GTSNPN, CDR2 SVGIG, per germline (reference sequence). The trim removed 4 bases at V and 7 bases at J, leaving 16 bases unmatched. Here the CDR3 reads CAWKFNGTGLFSGYTF. The CDR3 nucleotides are TGTGCCTGGAAGTTTAACGGGACAGGGCTTTTTAGTGGCTACACCTTC.

The chain employs TRBV28 and TRBJ2-7; TRBD2 aligns across 9 bases. Germline values: CDR1 MDHEN, CDR2 SYDVKM. The trim removed 5 bases at V and 6 bases at J, leaving 26 bases unmatched. This CDR3 has 20 amino acids. CDR3 loop: CASSPSGGGRACVGVVEQYF. As DNA, the CDR3 is TGTGCCAGCAGTCCCTCGGGGGGCGGGAGGGCCTGTGTAGGTGTAGTCGAGCAGTACTTC. The full variable domain, rest sourced from reference TRBV28 and TRBJ2-7, is DVKVTQSSRYLVKRTGEKVFLECVQDMDHENMFWYRQDPGLGLRLIYFSYDVKMKEKGDIPEGYSVSREKKERFSLILESASTNQTSMYLCASSPSGGGRACVGVVEQYFGPGTRLTVT.

The V and J genes are TRBV27 and TRBJ2-7; no firm D call. V gave up 7 bases and J gave up 4 bases, with 2 bases separating them. CDR1 and CDR2 (germline): MNHEY, SMNVEV (reference sequence). The CDR3 runs 9 residues. CDR3: CASTYEQYF. CDR3 coding DNA: TGTGCCAGCACGTACGAGCAGTACTTC.

The CDR3: CASSPTGAGANVLTF. As DNA, the CDR3 is TGCGCCAGCAGCCCGACAGGGGCTGGGGCCAACGTCCTGACTTTC. This chain connects TRBV4-1 to TRBJ2-6; 8 bases match TRBD1. The CDR3 is made up of 15 amino acids. Germline CDR1 and CDR2: MGHRA and YSYEKL. V trimming: 4 bases; J trimming: 2 bases; junction bases outside the gene matches: 1.

The chain recombines TRBV7-9 with TRBJ2-7; D gene unclear. The CDR3 is 15 amino acids. The germline V gene encodes CDR1 SEHNR and CDR2 FQNEAQ (reference sequence). V was trimmed by 1 base and J by 0 bases, leaving 10 bases between them. CDR3 residues: CASSLGARSSYEQYF. The CDR3 nucleotides read TGTGCCAGCAGCTTAGGTGCTAGAAGCTCCTACGAGCAGTACTTC. The full variable domain, with the rest looked up from reference TRBV7-9 and TRBJ2-7, is DTGVSQNPRHKITKRGQNVTFRCDPISEHNRLYWYRQTLGQGPEFLTYFQNEAQLEKSRLLSDRFSAERPKGSFSTLEIQRTEQGDSAMYLCASSLGARSSYEQYFGPGTRLTVT.

This clone has more than one count but fewer than ten. This rearrangement joins TRBV18 to TRBJ2-7; 8 nucleotides line up with TRBD1. J lost 2 bases, V lost 6 bases, and 6 bases had no gene match. The CDR3 extends over 14 amino acids. Germline V gene lookup returns CDR1 KGHSH and CDR2 LQKENI. The CDR3 DNA reads as TGTGCCAGCTCTAAACAGGGGGTGACCTACGAGCAGTACTTC. Amino acid sequence: CASSKQGVTYEQYF.

The chain joins TRBV29-1 to TRBJ2-1; 12 bases agree with TRBD1. V gave up 4 bases and J gave up 0 bases; unmatched junction bases: 16. This CDR3 contains 20 residues. Looked up from germline, CDR1 is SQVTM and CDR2 is ANQGSEA. Here the CDR3 DNA reads TGCAGCGTTGCCCGCCCCGGGACAGGGGGCGCCAAGACCTCCTACAATGAGCAGTTCTTC. The encoded protein is CSVARPGTGGAKTSYNEQFF.